The source of this TCR beta chain is a study of CD8+CD57+ T cells in acquired aplastic anemia. Of note for this clonotype: Its antigen is currently unknown.

Profiling that covered TCR beta VDJ and CDR3 relied on genomic DNA as its template. One entry per CDR3 protein, called by TCRdb with MiXCR from the reads. The data hold just over 200,000 distinct CDR3 sequences, with more than 55% observed a single time. This CDR3 region has 16 residues. The V end was cut by 2 bases, the J end by 0 bases, with 11 bases between. From germline, CDR1 is KGHDR and CDR2 SFDVKD. Patients sequenced had flow cytometry evidence of CD8+CD57+ cell expansion. The patients all had a severe acquired aplastic anemia diagnosis. Study-wide results and caveats: The same twenty-nine CD8+ CDR3 sequences occurred in patients and in controls. Controls and patients did not differ significantly in CD8+ Simpson's diversity.

The sample was sorted CD4+, CD8+, or CD8+CD57+ T cells (not recorded which) from PBMCs. The origin of this receptor is a human donor with aplastic anemia. The genes are TRBV24-1 and TRBJ2-3; D may be TRBD1 (6 bases). This chain's CDR3 is CATSDWETGSTDTQYF. CDR3 in DNA: TGTGCCACCAGTGATTGGGAGACAGGAAGCACAGATACGCAGTATTTT.